A single T cell receptor beta chain is shown here with its context. The antigen it binds to is not known. Base qualities were left out, and no much larger clone turns up one base away. What the time point label conveys for this sample: cells obtained before transplantation from donor or recipient. CD3+CD4+ and CD3+CD8+ populations were FACS-sorted from unstimulated pre-transplant donor and recipient cells taken from spleen or lymph nodes. Libraries were constructed by the immunoSEQ multiplex PCR assay. For most patients, genomic DNA was isolated with the Qiagen DNeasy Blood and Tissue Kit and shipped frozen to Adaptive Biotechnologies for TCR sequencing. Adaptive Biotechnologies carried out high-throughput TCR-beta CDR3 sequencing of genomic DNA for most patients. The study's processing was this. TCR sequencing data for around 19 patients were retrieved from Adaptive's ImmunoSEQ software; a few other patients were processed with MiXCR and VDJtools. CD4 versus CD8 sorting errors were corrected by removing sequences found in both subsets at a frequency ratio below 5:1. Because the origin of CDR3 nucleotide sequences shared between donor and recipient could not be assigned, those sequences were removed. Alloreactive clones required at least 2-fold expansion over unstimulated cells and minimum CFSE-low frequency of 0.002% (template counts) or 0.001% (read counts). Clones were considered mappable if detected in sequenced pre-transplant spleen, lymph node, or MLR CFSE-low populations of the donor or recipient. The cumulative frequency of alloreactive clones was calculated as a percentage of all sequences, weighted by copy number. The table comes from immuneACCESS by way of TCRdb, which keeps in-frame sequences with V and J called. Part of the clones is missing from these tables; in studies checked, under half for an unresolved V gene and the rest for unknown reasons. V, J and clone size are those of that table, while D and trimming were read from the DNA. The sample profile shows 40,000 to 60,000 clones; around 85% of them were found once. Of the sample, over 0.45% falls within the top ten clones.

From the cysteine through the phenylalanine, the CDR3 covers 15 amino acids. The CDR3 DNA has 45 bases and is translated from base 1. V lost 5 bases and J lost 5 bases; the stretch between them is 16 bases long. CDR1 and CDR2 (SGHVS, FNYEAQ) derive from the germline V gene. The entry originates in a study of graft-versus-host responses after intestinal transplantation (dated by TCRdb to about 2021). Notes on the research overall: The transplants that recipients got were multivisceral, liver-intestinal, or isolated intestinal. Donor T cell macrochimerism was defined as a peak of at least 4% donor T cells among recipient peripheral blood mononuclear cells. Alloreactive clones were identified by sequencing pre-transplant mixed lymphocyte reaction products and comparing them with unstimulated pre-transplant donor and recipient T cells. Anti-thymocyte globulin induction was given to all recipients, followed by maintenance tacrolimus and steroids for two to three years. Instead of going to the commercial service, samples from a few later patients were sequenced in-house on an Illumina MiSeq and processed with MiXCR. The cohort enrolled some 23 intestinal transplant recipients including one retransplant, and 3 patients lacking pretransplant specimens were excluded. Bulk TCR-beta CDR3 sequencing was used to track graft-versus-host and host-versus-graft alloreactive T cell clones in the graft, circulation and bone marrow after intestinal transplantation. Broad study findings and their caveats: Peak levels of circulating GvH clones were associated with declines in HvG clones early after transplant. In the allografts of patients with donor T cell macrochimerism, GvH to HvG T cell clonal ratios were high. GvH clones were detected in recipient bone marrow, and some of these GvH clones were observed earlier in ileal mucosa or blood, consistent with an intestinal mucosal origin. The conclusions were limited by the relatively low number and heterogeneity of the intestinal transplant patients.

Sequences were derived from unstimulated CD4+ T cells sorted from spleen or lymph node cells, sampled before transplant. This receptor was identified in a human donor who was the organ donor for an intestinal transplant. The chain links TRBV7-6 with TRBJ2-1; TRBD2 is a weak D gene call, 5 bases matching. The CDR3 region reads CASSETSHKDNEQFF. In nucleotides, the sequence is TGTGCCAGCAGCGAAACTAGTCATAAGGACAATGAGCAGTTCTTC.